The rows below give T cell receptor beta chains drawn from one sample of a study of blood T cell repertoires in COVID-19. Here immunoSEQ multiplex PCR was the method, and the copy in TCRdb shows in-frame clones only, minus some. The sample shows roughly 130,000 clones, roughly 80% of them seen only once. The material sequenced was peripheral blood. These receptors came from a man between 50 and 59 years old with acute or convalescent COVID-19. Both conserved end residues are part of each CDR3. Fields, in order: clone size, J gene, D gene, V gene, CDR3 DNA, CDR3 protein. The D gene is left open where the match is weak. Size is omitted from some rows. Given values are once, few, many or a class for expanded clones.

. | TRBJ1-1 | . | TRBV9 | TGTGCCAGCAGCGCCGAGTGGACACGGAAGAACACTGAAGCTTTCTTT | CASSAEWTRKNTEAFF
. | TRBJ1-4 | TRBD1 | TRBV30 | TGTGCCTGGAGTCGGGACAGGGGTGGGGGTGAAAAACTGTTTTTT | CAWSRDRGGGEKLFF
. | TRBJ1-6 | TRBD1 | TRBV7-6 | TGTGCCAGCAGCTTAGAAGTGTCGGACAGGGGTTCACCCCTCCACTTT | CASSLEVSDRGSPLHF
. | TRBJ1-1 | TRBD1 | TRBV25-1 | TGTGCCAGCAGTGAACGGTTCAGGGGGCACACTGAAGCTTTCTTT | CASSERFRGHTEAFF
. | TRBJ1-2 | . | TRBV19 | TGTGCCAGTAGTATTTTATATGGCTACACCTTC | CASSILYGYTF
once | TRBJ1-5 | TRBD1 | TRBV6-2/TRBV6-3 | TGTGCCAGCAGTGTCACAGGGGGCGCCTCCAATCAGCCCCAGCATTTT | CASSVTGGASNQPQHF
. | TRBJ1-3 | . | TRBV19 | TGTGCCAGTAGTATGGACAGCTACTCTGGAAACACCATATATTTT | CASSMDSYSGNTIYF
. | TRBJ1-2 | . | TRBV28 | TGTGCCAGATGGACAGCCAACTATGGCTACACCTTC | CARWTANYGYTF
. | TRBJ1-1 | TRBD1 | TRBV18 | TGTGCCAGCTCACCACTTGGGACAGGGGGCGCAGGCGCTGAAGCTTTCTTT | CASSPLGTGGAGAEAFF
. | TRBJ2-3 | TRBD2 | TRBV24-1 | TGTGCCACCAGTGATTTGACTAGCGGAGACGGCACAGATACGCAGTATTTT | CATSDLTSGDGTDTQYF
. | TRBJ2-2 | . | TRBV24-1 | TGTGCCACCTTGGGTCAGGGAACCGGGGAGCTGTTTTTT | CATLGQGTGELFF
. | TRBJ2-3 | TRBD2 | TRBV5-4 | TGTGCCAGCAGCTCGGCGACTAGCACAACAGATACGCAGTATTTT | CASSSATSTTDTQYF
. | TRBJ2-2 | TRBD2 | TRBV9 | TGTGCCAGCAGCGTATCTAGCGGGGAAGGGACCGGGGAGCTGTTTTTT | CASSVSSGEGTGELFF
. | TRBJ2-5 | . | TRBV29-1 | TGCAGCGTTGATCGACAGCCGGGCGGAGAGACCCAGTACTTC | CSVDRQPGGETQYF
. | TRBJ1-2 | . | TRBV3-1/TRBV3-2 | TGTGCCAGCAGCCTGGAAGGGCAGGGAGGTGGCTACACCTTC | CASSLEGQGGGYTF
. | TRBJ1-2 | . | TRBV30 | TGTGCCTGGAACGCTCGTAGGACCGGAGGCGGCTACACCTTC | CAWNARRTGGGYTF
. | TRBJ2-7 | . | TRBV5-4 | TGTGCCAGCAGTTACGGAGGAGGATGGAGAGCCGAGCAGTACTTC | CASSYGGGWRAEQYF
. | TRBJ2-1 | TRBD1 | TRBV2 | TGTGCCAGCAATCCTGACAGGGACAATGAGCAGTTCTTC | CASNPDRDNEQFF
. | TRBJ2-3 | TRBD1 | TRBV6-5 | TGTACCACAAAGGGACAGGGGGACGCAGATACGCAGTATTTT | CTTKGQGDADTQYF
once | TRBJ1-5 | . | TRBV5-6 | TGTGCCAGCAGCTACGGACAGAATCAGCCCCAGCATTTT | CASSYGQNQPQHF
. | TRBJ1-1 | . | TRBV10-1 | TGCGCCAGCAGTGCCCAGGGGACTGAAGCTTTCTTT | CASSAQGTEAFF
few | TRBJ2-3 | . | TRBV11-3 | TGTGCCAGCAGCTTAGAGGGCACAGGGCCTGGGGATACGCAGTATTTT | CASSLEGTGPGDTQYF
. | TRBJ1-2 | TRBD1 | TRBV19 | TGTGCCAGTAGTACTATCCCGGGACAGGGGTATGGCTACACCTTC | CASSTIPGQGYGYTF
. | TRBJ1-3 | . | TRBV28 | TGTGCCAGCAGTTTAGCAGGGCCCTCTGGAAACACCATATATTTT | CASSLAGPSGNTIYF
. | TRBJ1-1 | . | TRBV27 | TGTGCCAGCAGTTTGGGCAGGGAGAACACTGAAGCTTTCTTT | CASSLGRENTEAFF
once | TRBJ1-2 | . | TRBV5-4 | TGTGCCAGCAGCTTGAGAGGGGGCTATGGCTACACCTTC | CASSLRGGYGYTF